This T cell receptor (beta chain) was captured in a study of blood T cell repertoires in COVID-19. A single count supports this clone. Trimming cost V 1 base and J 0 bases, with 10 bases left between them. The CDR3 contains 15 residues. Germline assignment: CDR1 LNHDA and CDR2 SQIVND (reference sequence). Measured with immunoSEQ multiplex PCR; TCRdb has only the in-frame clones, and not every one. Of 75,000 to 80,000 clones in the sample, about 85% are singletons; the top ten hold approximately 11%. The TCR sequence derives from a man in his 60s with COVID-19, enrolled during active disease. The J gene is TRBJ2-7, the V gene TRBV19; D perhaps matches TRBD1 (6 bases). Sequencing was done on a sample of peripheral blood. CDR3 protein: CASSIVGGSSYEQYF. DNA of the CDR3: TGTGCCAGTAGTATAGTTGGGGGCAGCTCCTACGAGCAGTACTTC.